Sequencing of this T cell receptor (beta chain) was carried out in a study of shared clonotypes between healthy human individuals. The authors loaded around 220 ng DNA, 30,000 to 35,000 T cell genomes, into sorted-subset replicate PCRs. The table came from immunoSEQ multiplex PCR; TCRdb's copy has only in-frame clones and leaves some out. This table holds about 1.5 million clones, around 98% found once. Germline assignment: CDR1 MNHNS and CDR2 SASEGT. The CDR3 totals 12 residues. The V and J ends lost 2 bases and 9 bases respectively, with 11 bases between them. This sequence was found in a man aged 30 to 45 in good health. The sequenced sample was naive CD4+ T cells sorted from blood. Noted subset: CD45RA+ positively selected. The gene calls are TRBV6-1 and TRBJ2-7; no reliable D call. The CDR3: CASSEMTLSQYF. Here the CDR3 DNA reads TGTGCCAGCAGTGAAATGACCCTCTCGCAGTACTTC.